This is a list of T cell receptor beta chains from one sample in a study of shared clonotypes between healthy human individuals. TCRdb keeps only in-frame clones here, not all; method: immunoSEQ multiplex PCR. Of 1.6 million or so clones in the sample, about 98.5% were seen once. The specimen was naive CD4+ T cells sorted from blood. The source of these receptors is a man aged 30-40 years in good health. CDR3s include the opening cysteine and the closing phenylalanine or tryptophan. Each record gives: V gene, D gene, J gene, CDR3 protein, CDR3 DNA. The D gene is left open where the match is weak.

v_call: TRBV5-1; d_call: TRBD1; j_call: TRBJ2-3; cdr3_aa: CASSPTGGEGTQYF; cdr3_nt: TGCGCCAGCAGCCCGACAGGGGGCGAGGGTACGCAGTATTTT
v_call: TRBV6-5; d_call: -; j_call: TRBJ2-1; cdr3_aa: CASSSTFGTNEQFF; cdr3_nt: TGTGCCAGCAGTTCCACTTTCGGGACCAATGAGCAGTTCTTC
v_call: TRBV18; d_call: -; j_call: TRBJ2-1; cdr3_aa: CASSFGTLDYNEQFF; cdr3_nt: TGTGCCAGCTCATTCGGGACACTTGACTACAATGAGCAGTTCTTC
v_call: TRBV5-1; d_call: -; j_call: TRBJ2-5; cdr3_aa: CASSPGSRGQETQYF; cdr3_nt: TGCGCCAGCAGCCCGGGGTCGAGGGGACAAGAGACCCAGTACTTC
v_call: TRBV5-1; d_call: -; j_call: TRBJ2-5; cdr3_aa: CASSPSPQETQYF; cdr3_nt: TGCGCCAGCAGCCCAAGTCCCCAAGAGACCCAGTACTTC
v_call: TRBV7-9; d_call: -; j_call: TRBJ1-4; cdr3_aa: CASSEWLVGTNEKLFF; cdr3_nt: TGTGCCAGCAGCGAGTGGCTGGTGGGAACTAATGAAAAACTGTTTTTT
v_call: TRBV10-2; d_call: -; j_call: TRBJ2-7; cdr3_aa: CASSGTGQFLYEQYF; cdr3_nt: TGCGCCAGCAGTGGGACCGGACAGTTCCTTTACGAGCAGTACTTC
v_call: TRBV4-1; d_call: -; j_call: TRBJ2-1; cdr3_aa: CASSQDWHSEQFF; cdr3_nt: TGCGCCAGCAGCCAAGATTGGCATTCCGAGCAGTTCTTC
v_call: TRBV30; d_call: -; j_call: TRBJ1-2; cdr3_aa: CAWYEGGYGYTF; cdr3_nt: TGTGCCTGGTACGAGGGCGGTTATGGCTACACCTTC
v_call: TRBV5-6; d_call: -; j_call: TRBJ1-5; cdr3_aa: CASSLAGDDQPQHF; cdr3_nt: TGTGCCAGCAGCTTGGCAGGGGATGATCAGCCCCAGCATTTT
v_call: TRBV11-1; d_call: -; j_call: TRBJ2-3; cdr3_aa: CASSLVGATQYF; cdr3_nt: TGTGCCAGCAGCTTAGTTGGGGCAACGCAGTATTTT
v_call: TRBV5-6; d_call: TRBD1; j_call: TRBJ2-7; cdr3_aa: CASSLGSGQDYEQYF; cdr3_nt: TGTGCCAGCAGCTTGGGCTCGGGACAGGACTACGAGCAGTACTTC
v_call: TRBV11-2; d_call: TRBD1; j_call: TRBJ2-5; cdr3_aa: CASSLEGRTGRETQYF; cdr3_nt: TGTGCCAGCAGCTTAGAAGGGAGGACAGGGAGAGAGACCCAGTACTTC
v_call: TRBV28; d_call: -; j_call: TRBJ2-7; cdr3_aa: CASSFHMGWQYF; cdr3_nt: TGTGCCAGCAGCTTCCACATGGGTTGGCAGTACTTC
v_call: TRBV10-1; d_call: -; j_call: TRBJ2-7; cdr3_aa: CASDGRTGRRYEQYF; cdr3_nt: TGCGCCAGCGACGGCCGAACGGGTCGACGCTACGAGCAGTACTTC
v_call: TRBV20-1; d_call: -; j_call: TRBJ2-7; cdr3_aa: CSASKIYEQYF; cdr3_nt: TGCAGTGCTAGTAAGATCTACGAGCAGTACTTC
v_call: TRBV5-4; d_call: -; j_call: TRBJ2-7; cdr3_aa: CASSKKEPNEQYF; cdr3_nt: TGTGCCAGCAGTAAGAAAGAACCGAACGAGCAGTACTTC
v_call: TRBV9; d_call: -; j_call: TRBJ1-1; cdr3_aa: CASSPRGENTEAFF; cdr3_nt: TGTGCCAGCAGCCCCCGCGGGGAGAACACTGAAGCTTTCTTT
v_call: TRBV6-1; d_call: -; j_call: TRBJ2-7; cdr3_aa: CASRVLVGFSYEQYF; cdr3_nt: TGTGCCAGCAGAGTACTAGTGGGATTCTCCTACGAGCAGTACTTC